Listed here is a single T cell receptor beta chain. Germline lookup yields CDR1 MNHNS and CDR2 SASEGT. CDR3 size: 13 residues. V was cut by 1 base and J by 11 bases, with 14 bases left in between. The sample originates from a study of OX40 agonist ivuxolimab in advanced cancers. Study-wide background: Subjects had a mean age of about 57 years, with a range of about 23 to 90; more than 70% were male.

The assay was immunoSEQ multiplex PCR, and TCRdb's table has in-frame clones only and misses some. The repertoire holds about 21,000 clones, with about 86% as singletons. The sequence derives from an adult with an advanced solid tumor such as melanoma, head and neck, liver or kidney cancer. The chain carries TRBV6-1 and TRBJ1-1; D unresolved. Material: CD4+ or CD8+ T cells sorted from blood, obtained in a trial of the OX40 agonist ivuxolimab. In DNA, the CDR3 is TGTGCCAGCAGTGAAGTAGGACGTCGTGCGGCTTTCTTT. It encodes CASSEVGRRAAFF.